Below, 6 T cell receptor beta chains from the same sample are listed, as sequenced in a study of cytomegalovirus exposure and HLA in healthy donors. PCR employed 60 Vbeta and 13 Jbeta primers. Clones were sequenced by immunoSEQ multiplex PCR, and TCRdb holds only the in-frame ones, with some missing. The sample lists 100,000 to 150,000 clones; 60% to 85% were seen once. The sequencing sample was made of PBMCs. The receptors were sampled from a young woman in good health and CMV-seronegative.

The rearrangement links TRBV7-2 to TRBJ1-2, with D maybe TRBD1 (5 bases). V shed 5 bases and J shed 8 bases, with 15 bases lying between them. This CDR3 region has 13 residues. Germline values: CDR1 SGHTA, CDR2 FQGNSA. The CDR3 spells CASSPWEAGGYTF. DNA of the CDR3: TGTGCCAGCAGCCCCTGGGAGGCAGGGGGCTACACCTTC.

This clone is a singleton in its sample. The chain is built from TRBV11-1 and TRBJ2-7; 8 bases fit TRBD1. The ends lost 5 bases at V and 2 bases at J; junction bases unmatched: 8. In germline, CDR1 is SGHAT, CDR2 FQDESV (reference sequence). The CDR3 is 15 residues long. The DNA of the CDR3 is TGTGCCAGCAGCCAACCCTGGGACAGGCCCTACGAGCAGTACTTC. Encoded protein: CASSQPWDRPYEQYF.

This sequence joins TRBV28 and TRBJ2-7, with 7 bases lining up with TRBD2. V dropped 4 bases and J dropped 5; count of bases not matched to a gene: 11. The CDR3 length is 15 residues. The germline CDR1 and CDR2 sequences are MDHEN and SYDVKM. Here the CDR3 DNA reads TGTGCCAGCAGTTCCCCTGGCGGGAGTTCCGACGAGCAGTACTTC. It translates to CASSSPGGSSDEQYF.

This clone showed up just a few times. The chain is built from TRBV6-4 and TRBJ1-1, with TRBD1 as a possible D gene (5 bases). V was cut by 2 bases and J by 4 bases, with 11 bases left in between. CDR1 is MRHNA and CDR2 is SNTAGT in the germline V gene. CDR3 length equals 14 residues. The CDR3 loop reads CASSDEAGGTEAFF. CDR3 DNA: TGTGCCAGCAGTGACGAGGCGGGGGGCACTGAAGCTTTCTTT.

The V call is TRBV7-8, the J call TRBJ1-1, with D unresolved. Trimming shortened V by 1 base and J by 4 bases, and 16 bases separated the two germline ends. The CDR3 runs to 16 residues. Germline loops: CDR1 SGHVS, CDR2 FQNEAQ. CDR3 sequence: CASSLESTVRRTEAFF. CDR3 nucleotides: TGTGCCAGCAGCTTAGAATCCACCGTCAGGCGCACTGAAGCTTTCTTT. Supplemented by reference TRBV7-8 and TRBJ1-1, the full variable domain reads GAGVSQSPRYKVAKRGQDVALRCDPISGHVSLFWYQQALGQGPEFLTYFQNEAQLDKSGLPSDRFFAERPEGSVSTLKIQRTQQEDSAVYLCASSLESTVRRTEAFFGQGTRLTVV.

The chain has TRBV18 and TRBJ2-3, with a tentative D call TRBD2 (5 bases). V lost 2 bases, J lost 5 bases, and 14 bases lay in between. The CDR3 runs to 15 residues. Per the germline V gene, CDR1 is KGHSH and CDR2 is LQKENI. The CDR3 reads CASSPDLGVQDTQYF. The DNA of the CDR3 is TGTGCCAGCTCACCAGATTTGGGAGTTCAAGATACGCAGTATTTT.